The 10 T cell receptor beta chains in this list originate from one sample, sequenced in a study of breast tumors, draining lymph nodes, adjacent tissues. Axillary draining lymph nodes of breast cancer patients supplied the node samples. Each CDR3 protein gets one entry after TCRdb re-called the multiplex PCR reads with MiXCR. This sample has approximately 140,000 distinct CDR3 sequences, with approximately 29% found just once. Sequencing was performed on axillary lymph node tissue. Receptor source: a female donor with breast cancer. Some clones in this sample may be carry-over from other donors' samples.

This clonotype was observed at least ten times. The V call is TRBV18, the J call TRBJ1-2; a weak D match, TRBD1 (5 bases). This CDR3 has 16 amino acids. The germline V gene encodes CDR1 KGHSH and CDR2 LQKENI. The ends were cut back, 2 bases at V and 4 bases at J, with 17 bases in the middle. CDR3 amino acids: CASSPIEGAPAYGYTF. CDR3 bases: TGTGCCAGCTCACCAATAGAAGGGGCTCCTGCCTATGGCTACACCTTC.

The V call is TRBV24-1, the J call TRBJ1-6; 7 nucleotides align to TRBD1. Germline assignment: CDR1 KGHDR and CDR2 SFDVKD. Unmatched junction bases numbered 3, after V lost 5 bases and J lost 0 bases. This CDR3 comprises 16 residues. The CDR3 protein is CATSANRGSYNSPLHF. In DNA, the CDR3 is TGTGCCACCAGTGCAAACAGGGGCTCCTATAATTCACCCCTCCACTTT.

This clonotype came up a few times. The chain is built from TRBV2 and TRBJ1-1; tentative D call: TRBD1 (5 bases). Trimming removed 7 bases at V and 0 bases at J, with 12 bases between. Germline lookup yields CDR1 SNHLY and CDR2 FYNNEI. This CDR3 has 14 amino acids. This CDR3 is CASTLRALNTEAFF. The CDR3 bases are TGTGCCAGCACCCTCAGGGCCCTGAACACTGAAGCTTTCTTT.

On this clonotype: Compared with germline, one end of the junction differs, possibly owing to a read error. This sequence joins TRBV12-3 or TRBV12-4 and TRBJ2-1, with D perhaps matching TRBD1 (6 bases). This CDR3 is built from 15 residues. The CDR3 reads CANSIQRTVSDEQFF. The CDR3 region has the DNA TGTGCCAACAGTATCCAGAGGACAGTGTCTGATGAGCAGTTCTTC.

On this clonotype: A read error may be the cause here, since a much bigger clone is one base away. The chain is built from TRBV27 and TRBJ2-5; possibly TRBD2 for D (5 bases). There are 13 residues in the CDR3. Germline assignment: CDR1 MNHEY and CDR2 SMNVEV (reference sequence). CDR3 nucleotide sequence: TGTGCCAGCAGTTTTCGGGGATACGAGACCCGGTACTTC. Amino acid sequence: CASSFRGYETRYF.

The V and J genes are TRBV11-2 and TRBJ2-5; tentatively, D is TRBD1 or TRBD2 (6 bases each). CDR3 length equals 12 residues. The V end was cut by 5 bases, the J end by 5 bases, with 9 bases between. Per germline, CDR1 SGHAT and CDR2 FQNNGV. In DNA form, the CDR3 reads TGTGCCAGCAGCAGGGGGGCGGAGACCCAGTACTTC. Protein: CASSRGAETQYF.

The chain carries TRBV6-6 and TRBJ2-1; D call uncertain. V dropped 4 bases and J dropped 6 bases, with 7 bases sitting between them. Per germline, CDR1 MNHNY and CDR2 SVGAGI (reference sequence). This CDR3 comprises 12 residues. The DNA of the CDR3 is TGTGCCAGCAGTTCTGATAGCAATGAGCAGTTCTTC. Translation: CASSSDSNEQFF.

As to this clonotype: Just one base apart from a much larger clone, this may be a read error. The chain combines TRBV6-1 with TRBJ1-3; no clear D. Germline CDR1 MNHNS, CDR2 SASEGT. The CDR3 totals 20 residues. CDR3 sequence: CASSEIGWLALSGSGSTIYF. CDR3 nucleotide sequence: TGTGCCAGCAGTGAAATAGGTTGGTTGGCTTTATCGGGCTCTGGAAGCACCATATATTTT.

Ten or more counts support this clonotype. The J gene is TRBJ1-4, the V gene TRBV7-2; D gene ambiguous. The length of the CDR3 is 14 residues. V was trimmed by 1 base and J by 5 bases, leaving 8 bases between them. Germline lookup yields CDR1 SGHTA and CDR2 FQGNSA. CDR3 sequence: CASSLGLHNEKLFF. The CDR3, as DNA: TGTGCCAGCAGCTTAGGTCTACACAATGAAAAACTGTTTTTT.

This clonotype has at least ten counts. The chain recombines TRBV7-9 with TRBJ1-6; a possible D gene is TRBD1 (5 bases). The CDR3 contains 16 residues. Trimming removed 5 bases at V and 0 bases at J, with 11 bases between. Germline V CDR1 and CDR2: SEHNR, FQNEAQ (reference sequence). The CDR3 DNA sequence: TGTGCCAGCAGCCCGGGGGGGAGCTCCTATAATTCACCCCTCCACTTT. This translates into CASSPGGSSYNSPLHF.